This paragraph covers one T cell receptor beta chain sequence. These data come from a study of T-cell reconstitution after alpha-beta-depleted transplantation in children. Unique molecular identifiers featured in how the TCRbeta library was prepared. One entry per CDR3 protein, called by TCRdb with MiXCR from the PCR reads. Of roughly 500,000 distinct CDR3 sequences detected, approximately 29% appear once; the ten largest clones hold approximately 2.3%. Germline trimming cut 3 bases from V and 0 bases from J; bases unmatched to any gene: 7. This CDR3 region has 17 residues. From germline, CDR1 is SGHRS and CDR2 YFSETQ.

The genes are TRBV5-1 and TRBJ2-1; the match to TRBD2 covers 9 bases. The TCR sequence derives from a human donor who donated a stem cell graft to a child with aplastic anemia. The specimen comprised PBMCs from the stem cell graft donor, sampled from the stem cell graft. The CDR3 DNA sequence: TGCGCCAGCAGCTCCCGACTAGCGGCAAGCTCCTACAATGAGCAGTTCTTC. Translation gives CASSSRLAASSYNEQFF.